This entry is about one T cell receptor beta chain. Assay used: immunoSEQ multiplex PCR; TCRdb lists only in-frame clones, some missing. The table includes around 310,000 clones, around nine tenths detected once. Those enrolled, adults aged 18 to 89 years, came from fewer than 25 US areas. Self-reported history from a screening survey and questionnaire set each donor's cohort. Two negative PCRs, clearance, or symptom resolution were required of recovered Cohort 3 donors. This sample was taken from a study of blood T cell repertoires in COVID-19. Across the whole study: Both acute and convalescent COVID-19 samples were obtained from the United States, Italy and Spain.

Per the germline V gene, CDR1 is SGHAT and CDR2 is FQNNGV. J gave up 4 bases and V 3 bases, and 3 bases lay outside the gene matches. The CDR3 totals 14 residues. The chain recombines TRBV11-2 with TRBJ1-3, with 7 bases fitting TRBD1. This TCR derives from a woman between 25 and 40 years old who had recovered from COVID-19. Input material: PBMCs or T cells enriched from blood (not recorded which). CDR3 protein: CASSFDRAGNTIYF. The CDR3 DNA sequence: TGTGCCAGCAGCTTCGACAGGGCCGGAAACACCATATATTTT.